This T cell receptor (beta chain) was profiled in a study of blood T cells in healthy people across ages. J lost 9 bases, V lost 1 base, and 12 bases had no gene match. Germline CDR1 reads DFQATT; CDR2 reads SNEGSKA (reference sequence). The CDR3 length is 17 residues. Study-level points and caveats: Estimates drawn from one million T cells were deemed to understate diversity.

It was with a sample-barcoded 5' primer and a J-beta primer mix that a second PCR of about 7 to 12 cycles was run. Tags on each cDNA molecule came from a template-switch adaptor with 12 random nucleotides. MiXCR, run by TCRdb on the 5' RACE reads, gives a single entry per CDR3 protein. Of 800,000 or so distinct CDR3 sequences in the sample, 46% were seen once. In this sample, this clonotype turned up a few times. Its matching antigen is unknown. Sequencing was done on a sample of blood. The chain combines TRBV20-1 with TRBJ2-1; 13 bases agree with TRBD2. The TCR sequence derives from a man older than 75 in good health. CDR3 sequence: CSARALAGGPLTGEQFF. DNA of the CDR3: TGCAGTGCTAGAGCACTAGCGGGAGGGCCGCTAACGGGTGAGCAGTTCTTC.